These 25 T cell receptor beta chains were all obtained from the same sample, sequenced in a study of CD8 T cells in Susac syndrome. A quantity of about 0.5 to 1 ug RNA underwent reverse transcription using random hexamers. TCRdb re-called the immunoSEQ multiplex PCR reads through MiXCR, storing one row per CDR3 protein. The table has more than 120,000 distinct CDR3 sequences, approximately 93% seen once. Sequenced: CD4+ T cells from PBMCs. These receptors originate from a human donor in good health.

V usage is TRBV4-1 and J usage is TRBJ1-1; D ambiguous. Trimming left V 4 bases short and J 1 base short, with 19 bases between. This CDR3 is built from 17 residues. From germline, CDR1 is MGHRA and CDR2 YSYEKL. CDR3 loop: CASSPSPGGEENTEAFF. CDR3 sequence (DNA): TGCGCCAGCAGCCCCTCTCCGGGCGGAGAAGAGAACACTGAAGCTTTCTTT.

The chain is built from TRBV5-1 and TRBJ2-4, with TRBD2 identical over 11 bases. Germline lookup yields CDR1 SGHRS and CDR2 YFSETQ. V dropped 1 base and J dropped 0; count of bases not matched to a gene: 6. This CDR3 has 18 residues. The CDR3 nucleotides read TGCGCCAGCAGCTTGTTAGCGGGAGGGCCGGGAGCCAAAAACATTCAGTACTTC. Residues: CASSLLAGGPGAKNIQYF.

This sequence joins TRBV5-1 and TRBJ2-2; TRBD2 agrees at 11 bases. CDR3 size: 18 residues. CDR1 and CDR2 from the germline V gene are SGHRS and YFSETQ. The trim removed 1 base at V and 0 bases at J, leaving 5 bases unmatched. The CDR3 region has the DNA TGCGCCAGCAGCTTGCGACTAGCGGGATTCGCGAACACCGGGGAGCTGTTTTTT. It yields the protein CASSLRLAGFANTGELFF.

This chain uses TRBV6-1 with TRBJ1-2; maybe TRBD1 (6 bases). This CDR3 region has 14 residues. The germline V and J ends were trimmed by 3 bases and 2 bases, with 10 bases remaining between them. Per germline, CDR1 MNHNS and CDR2 SASEGT. The CDR3 is CASSDPDRNYGYTF. The CDR3 DNA is TGTGCCAGCAGTGACCCTGACAGGAACTATGGCTACACCTTC.

This clonotype was seen just once. The chain carries TRBV7-9 and TRBJ1-2; D perhaps matches TRBD1 (5 bases). This CDR3 is built from 14 residues. Germline CDR1 reads SEHNR; CDR2 reads FQNEAQ (reference sequence). Trimming shortened V by 0 bases and J by 4 bases, and 9 bases separated the two germline ends. The CDR3 region has the DNA TGTGCCAGCAGCTTAGCCGACAGTTCCTATGGCTACACCTTC. Translated: CASSLADSSYGYTF.

The CDR3: CASSHPEGETQYF. For the CDR3, the DNA is TGTGCCAGCAGTCATCCGGAGGGAGAGACCCAGTACTTC. This chain uses TRBV12-3 or TRBV12-4 with TRBJ2-5, with D maybe TRBD2 (6 bases). Trimming stripped 5 bases from V and 4 bases from J, with 11 bases between. The CDR3 is 13 residues long.

This chain joins TRBV9 and TRBJ2-7; 7 nucleotides line up with TRBD1. Germline V gene data show CDR1 as SGDLS and CDR2 as YYNGEE. With 3 bases clipped from V and 0 bases from J, the junction kept 3 bases outside the gene matches. The CDR3 is 14 residues long. The CDR3 DNA follows: TGTGCCAGCAGCGCTCGGGACAGCTCCTACGAGCAGTACTTC. This encodes CASSARDSSYEQYF.

This chain uses TRBV10-3 with TRBJ2-5; possibly TRBD1 for D (5 bases). There are 14 residues in the CDR3. Trimming removed 0 bases at V and 5 bases at J, with 10 bases between. Germline V lookup: CDR1 ENHRY, CDR2 SYGVKD. CDR3 bases: TGTGCCATCAGTGAGTCAGGGGTCGGGGAGACCCAGTACTTC. Its protein is CAISESGVGETQYF.

The rearrangement uses TRBV19 and TRBJ2-7, with a tentative D call TRBD2 (6 bases). The CDR3 sequence is 16 residues long. Germline V gives CDR1 LNHDA, CDR2 SQIVND (reference sequence). Trimming removed 4 bases from V and 6 bases from J, with 22 bases in between. CDR3 sequence reads: CASSREPGLDDREQYF. As DNA, the CDR3 is TGTGCCAGTAGTAGAGAACCGGGACTTGACGACCGCGAGCAGTACTTC. The whole variable domain, remainder taken from reference TRBV19 and TRBJ2-7, is DGGITQSPKYLFRKEGQNVTLSCEQNLNHDAMYWYRQDPGQGLRLIYYSQIVNDFQKGDIAEGYSVSREKKESFPLTVTSAQKNPTAFYLCASSREPGLDDREQYFGPGTRLTVT.

The rearrangement uses TRBV15 and TRBJ2-7; 11 bases match TRBD2. Germline assignment: CDR1 LNHNV and CDR2 YYDKDF (reference sequence). V was pared by 4 bases and J by 2 bases, with 1 base of the junction left unmatched. The CDR3 covers 14 residues. CDR3 residues: CATSISGRAYEQYF. CDR3 in DNA: TGTGCCACCAGCATTAGCGGGAGGGCCTACGAGCAGTACTTC.

This sequence joins TRBV28 and TRBJ2-3, with D hard to call. Germline-derived CDR1 and CDR2 are MDHEN and SYDVKM. The CDR3 length is 11 residues. The ends were cut back, 1 base at V and 4 bases at J, with 0 bases in the middle. CDR3 sequence (DNA): TGTGCCAGCAGTTTATCAGATACGCAGTATTTT. This gives the protein CASSLSDTQYF.

The table lists this clonotype with a count of one. V is TRBV10-3 and J is TRBJ2-7; 13 positions agree with TRBD2. V shed 3 bases, J shed 7 bases, and the junction held 6 bases outside the gene matches. The CDR3 is made up of 15 amino acids. Germline loops: CDR1 ENHRY, CDR2 SYGVKD. CDR3 sequence: CAISDPGLAGLEQYF. CDR3 in DNA: TGTGCCATCAGTGACCCGGGACTAGCGGGATTGGAGCAGTACTTC.

The V call is TRBV25-1, the J call TRBJ1-4, with D possibly being TRBD1 (6 bases). Trimming removed 4 bases from V and 6 bases from J, with 15 bases in between. Looked up from germline, CDR1 is MGHDK and CDR2 is SYGVNS. This CDR3 region has 15 residues. Here the CDR3 DNA reads TGTGCCAGCAGTGTGGATACGGGACACTATGAAAAACTGTTTTTT. This sequence encodes CASSVDTGHYEKLFF. The full variable domain, in which reference TRBV25-1 and TRBJ1-4 provide the parts outside the CDR3, is EADIYQTPRYLVIGTGKKITLECSQTMGHDKMYWYQQDPGMELHLIHYSYGVNSTEKGDLSSESTVSRIRTEHFPLTLESARPSHTSQYLCASSVDTGHYEKLFFGSGTQLSVL.

The rearrangement links TRBV7-8 to TRBJ1-2, with 7 nucleotides matching TRBD1. Per the germline V gene, CDR1 is SGHVS and CDR2 is FQNEAQ. Trimming removed 5 bases from V and 8 bases from J; junction bases left unmatched: 11. This CDR3 has 14 amino acids. CDR3 bases: TGTGCCAGCAGCGGCGGGACAGCCGTCGGAGGCTACACCTTC. Its protein product is CASSGGTAVGGYTF. Supplemented by reference TRBV7-8 and TRBJ1-2, the full variable domain reads GAGVSQSPRYKVAKRGQDVALRCDPISGHVSLFWYQQALGQGPEFLTYFQNEAQLDKSGLPSDRFFAERPEGSVSTLKIQRTQQEDSAVYLCASSGGTAVGGYTFGSGTRLTVV.

This chain joins TRBV9 and TRBJ1-1, with 9 bases identical to TRBD1. V was clipped by 4 bases and J by 5 bases; unmatched bases: 9. This CDR3 has 15 amino acids. Germline V gene data show CDR1 as SGDLS and CDR2 as YYNGEE. The CDR3 is CASSPSTGGGTEAFF. CDR3 sequence (DNA): TGTGCCAGCAGCCCATCGACAGGGGGAGGGACTGAAGCTTTCTTT.

This clonotype occurred a few times. The rearrangement joins TRBV6-2 or TRBV6-3 to TRBJ1-5; 9 nucleotides align to TRBD1. The junction had 9 bases not matched to a gene; V was cut back by 0 bases and J by 6 bases. Looked up from germline, CDR1 is MNHEY and CDR2 is SVGEGT. The CDR3 covers 17 residues. The CDR3 coding sequence is TGTGCCAGCAGTTACTCGTCCGGACAGGGGTTGGGTCAGCCCCAGCATTTT. Protein product: CASSYSSGQGLGQPQHF.

V usage is TRBV27 and J usage is TRBJ2-3; D unresolved. V lost 3 bases to trimming and J lost 2 bases, with 12 bases between them. The CDR3 covers 15 residues. Germline CDR1 and CDR2: MNHEY and SMNVEV (reference sequence). The CDR3 DNA reads TGTGCCAGCAGTTTTCTCGGAGACCTCACAGATACGCAGTATTTT. Translation gives CASSFLGDLTDTQYF.

V is TRBV2 and J is TRBJ1-4; no clear D. This CDR3 is 15 amino acids long. V lost 6 bases, J lost 2 bases, and 13 bases lay in between. CDR1 and CDR2 (germline): SNHLY, FYNNEI. The CDR3 loop reads CASRRRVSTNEKLFF. CDR3 nucleotides: TGTGCCAGCAGAAGACGTGTGTCCACTAATGAAAAACTGTTTTTT.

This chain connects TRBV5-1 to TRBJ1-1, with D perhaps TRBD1 (6 bases). The CDR3 covers 15 residues. The germline V gene has CDR1 SGHRS and CDR2 YFSETQ. V lost 5 bases and J 2 bases, leaving 16 bases between the germline ends. In nucleotides, the CDR3 is TGCGCCAGCAGTAAGCAAGGACAGTTAAACACTGAAGCTTTCTTT. This gives the protein CASSKQGQLNTEAFF.

This chain connects TRBV30 to TRBJ1-1; TRBD1 is a possible D gene (5 bases). CDR1 and CDR2 (germline): GTSNPN, SVGIG (reference sequence). The ends were cut back, 4 bases at V and 6 bases at J, with 15 bases in the middle. This CDR3 has 13 amino acids. This CDR3 is CAWNVQGPAEAFF. CDR3 DNA: TGTGCCTGGAACGTTCAGGGTCCCGCTGAAGCTTTCTTT.

The V and J genes are TRBV5-1 and TRBJ2-5; TRBD2 matches 11 bases. This CDR3 contains 15 residues. In germline, CDR1 is SGHRS, CDR2 YFSETQ. V lost 4 bases to trimming and J lost 2 bases; unmatched junction nucleotides: 4. The CDR3, as DNA: TGCGCCAGCAGCCCTAGCGGGAGGTCTCAAGAGACCCAGTACTTC. Its protein product is CASSPSGRSQETQYF.

This chain joins TRBV3-1 and TRBJ1-2; TRBD1 agrees at 12 bases. Per germline, CDR1 LGHDT and CDR2 YNNKEL (reference sequence). The CDR3 covers 16 residues. With V trimmed by 1 base and J by 6 bases, 6 bases remained unmatched. CDR3 coding DNA: TGTGCCAGCAGCCAAGTAATGGGACAGGGGGCAGATGGCTACACCTTC. Protein product: CASSQVMGQGADGYTF.

The chain is built from TRBV18 and TRBJ2-1; tentative D call: TRBD1 (6 bases). The CDR3 covers 16 residues. With 0 bases removed from V and 5 bases from J, the gap between germline ends came to 14 bases. The germline V gene encodes CDR1 KGHSH and CDR2 LQKENI. CDR3: CASSPPSGVAHNEQFF. DNA for the CDR3: TGTGCCAGCTCACCACCCTCAGGGGTAGCTCACAATGAGCAGTTCTTC.

V and J are TRBV20-1 and TRBJ2-7, with 7 nucleotides matching TRBD2. CDR1 and CDR2 (germline): DFQATT, SNEGSKA (reference sequence). The CDR3 sequence is 13 residues long. V lost 5 bases, J lost 5 bases, and 9 bases stayed unmatched. This CDR3 is CSASGLAADEQYF. Here the CDR3 DNA reads TGCAGTGCTTCGGGGCTAGCGGCGGACGAGCAGTACTTC.

This clonotype was found once. The CDR3 region has the DNA TGCACCAGCAGCCAAGAGCGACTAGCAGATTACAATGAGCAGTTCTTC. It encodes CTSSQERLADYNEQFF. The chain recombines TRBV1 with TRBJ2-1; TRBD2, the table's D call, lacks a check against the DNA. TRBV1 is deemed a pseudogene. The CDR3 loop spans 16 amino acids.